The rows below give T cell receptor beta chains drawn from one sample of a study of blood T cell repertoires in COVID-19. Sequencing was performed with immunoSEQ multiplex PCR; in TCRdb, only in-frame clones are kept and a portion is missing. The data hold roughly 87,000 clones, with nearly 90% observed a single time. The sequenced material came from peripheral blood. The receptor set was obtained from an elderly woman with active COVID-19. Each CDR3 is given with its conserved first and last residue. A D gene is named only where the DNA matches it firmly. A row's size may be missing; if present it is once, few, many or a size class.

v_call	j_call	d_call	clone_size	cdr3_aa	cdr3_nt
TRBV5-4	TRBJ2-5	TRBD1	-	CASSLEGTAQETQYF	TGTGCCAGCAGCTTGGAAGGGACAGCTCAAGAGACCCAGTACTTC
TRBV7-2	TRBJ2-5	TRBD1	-	CASSLTRDRQETQYF	TGTGCCAGCAGCTTAACCCGGGACAGGCAAGAGACCCAGTACTTC
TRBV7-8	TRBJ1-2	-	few	CASSSRGGVNYGYTF	TGTGCCAGCAGCTCCAGAGGGGGTGTCAACTATGGCTACACCTTC
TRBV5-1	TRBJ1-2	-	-	CASSLPGQNYGYTF	TGCGCCAGCAGCTTGCCGGGACAAAACTATGGCTACACCTTC
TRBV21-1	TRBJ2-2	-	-	CASRGVGTGELFF	TGTGCCAGCAGGGGAGTTGGCACCGGGGAGCTGTTTTTT
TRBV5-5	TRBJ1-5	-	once	CASTPTGGDYQPQHF	TGTGCCAGCACCCCGACGGGGGGCGACTATCAGCCCCAGCATTTT
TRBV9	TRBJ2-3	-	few	CASSPGRGGPDTQYF	TGTGCCAGCAGCCCCGGTCGAGGAGGCCCTGATACGCAGTATTTT
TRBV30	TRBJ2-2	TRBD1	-	CAWRARDRPTGELFF	TGTGCCTGGAGGGCACGGGACAGGCCCACCGGGGAGCTGTTTTTT
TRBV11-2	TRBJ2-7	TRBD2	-	CASSLDTSGSRYEQYF	TGTGCCAGCAGCTTAGACACTAGCGGGAGTCGGTACGAGCAGTACTTC
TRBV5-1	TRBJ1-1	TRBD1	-	CASSLSGTGDGAFF	TGCGCCAGCAGCTTATCCGGGACAGGGGATGGAGCTTTCTTT
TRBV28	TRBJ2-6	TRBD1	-	CAVQGAAGANVLTF	TGTGCGGTACAGGGGGCAGCTGGGGCCAACGTCCTGACTTTC
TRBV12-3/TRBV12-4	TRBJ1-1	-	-	CASPLGDTEAFF	TGTGCCAGCCCCTTGGGAGACACCGAAGCTTTCTTT
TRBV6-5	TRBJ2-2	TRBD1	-	CASQGQGAGELFF	TGTGCCAGCCAGGGACAGGGGGCCGGGGAGCTGTTTTTT